This T cell receptor (beta chain) was retrieved from a study of blood T cell repertoires in COVID-19. In the authors' methods: Estimated nucleated cell counts came from reference gene primer amplification. Only in-frame clones appear in the TCRdb table, and some are missing; sequencing was by immunoSEQ multiplex PCR. For V, J and clone size, that table is used; D and trimming come from the DNA. The profile covers 200,000 or so clones, with almost 90% appearing a single time and roughly 2.5% taken by the ten largest. The junction had 9 bases not matched to a gene; V was cut back by 1 base and J by 3 bases. CDR1 and CDR2 from the germline V gene are SGHNT and YYREEE (reference sequence). CDR3 length equals 17 residues.

The sequence came from a woman in her sixties or seventies with acute or convalescent COVID-19. Source material: peripheral blood. This sequence joins TRBV5-4 and TRBJ2-3; TRBD1 matches 9 bases. The CDR3 loop reads CASSLSTTGGLTDTQYF. The DNA for the CDR3 is TGTGCCAGCAGCTTGTCTACTACAGGGGGCTTAACAGATACGCAGTATTTT.